These 7 T cell receptor beta chains came from one sample sequenced in a study of T cells in Graves' hyperthyroidism and ophthalmopathy. Researchers amplified the TCR beta CDR3 regions from RNA transcripts. HTBI primers were employed in a first-round RT-PCR of the TCR CDR3. TCRdb used MiXCR to reprocess the multiplex PCR reads, holding one entry per CDR3 protein. Of 600,000 to 650,000 distinct CDR3 sequences in the sample, less than 25% were seen once. The sample was blood. The receptor set was obtained from a young man with Graves' ophthalmopathy.

V is TRBV24-1 and J is TRBJ2-2; TRBD2 agrees at 10 bases. Trimming cost V 6 bases and J 1 base; bases outside gene matches: 1. The CDR3 length is 15 residues. In germline, CDR1 is KGHDR, CDR2 SFDVKD. The CDR3 sequence: CATSRTSGNTGELFF. The CDR3 DNA reads TGTGCCACCAGTCGGACTAGCGGGAACACCGGGGAGCTGTTTTTT.

The genes are TRBV24-1 and TRBJ2-1; TRBD2 aligns across 11 bases. The J segment lost 0 bases and the V segment lost 5 bases, leaving 5 bases of the junction unmatched. The CDR3 extends over 17 amino acids. Germline V gene data show CDR1 as KGHDR and CDR2 as SFDVKD. The CDR3 DNA follows: TGTGCCACCAGTGTCCGACTAGCGGGAAGCTCCTACAATGAGCAGTTCTTC. The encoded protein is CATSVRLAGSSYNEQFF.

The gene calls are TRBV6-1 and TRBJ1-2; 10 positions match TRBD1. Germline loops: CDR1 MNHNS, CDR2 SASEGT. V shed 6 bases, J shed 8 bases, and the junction held 12 bases outside the gene matches. The CDR3 totals 15 residues. The CDR3 protein is CASRPSGTGVSGYTF. The DNA of the CDR3 is TGTGCCAGCAGGCCTTCCGGGACAGGGGTATCCGGCTACACCTTC.

The rearrangement links TRBV28 to TRBJ2-7; 9 positions agree with TRBD2. Per germline, CDR1 MDHEN and CDR2 SYDVKM. CDR3 size: 16 residues. V shed 6 bases and J 3 bases; nucleotides not matched to a gene: 12. CDR3 in amino acids: CASREARLAGFYEQYF. The CDR3 nucleotides are TGTGCCAGCAGAGAAGCCAGGCTAGCGGGATTCTACGAGCAGTACTTC. The variable domain in full, completed from reference TRBV28 and TRBJ2-7, reads DVKVTQSSRYLVKRTGEKVFLECVQDMDHENMFWYRQDPGLGLRLIYFSYDVKMKEKGDIPEGYSVSREKKERFSLILESASTNQTSMYLCASREARLAGFYEQYFGPGTRLTVT.

A few counts support this clonotype. V usage is TRBV19 and J usage is TRBJ1-5; 8 bases are shared with TRBD1. The CDR3 totals 15 residues. In germline, CDR1 is LNHDA, CDR2 SQIVND (reference sequence). Losses at the gene ends were 2 bases for V and 2 bases for J; bases not matched to a gene: 2. This chain's CDR3 is CASSIKTGGNQPQHF. As DNA, the CDR3 is TGTGCCAGTAGTATAAAGACAGGGGGCAATCAGCCCCAGCATTTT. The full variable domain, completed using reference TRBV19 and TRBJ1-5, is DGGITQSPKYLFRKEGQNVTLSCEQNLNHDAMYWYRQDPGQGLRLIYYSQIVNDFQKGDIAEGYSVSREKKESFPLTVTSAQKNPTAFYLCASSIKTGGNQPQHFGDGTRLSIL.

In this sample, this clonotype turned up a few times. CDR3 coding DNA: TGTGCCAGCAGCCGAAATTATAATGAAAAACTGTTTTTT. Its protein product is CASSRNYNEKLFF. The J gene is TRBJ1-4, the V gene TRBV7-2, with D unclear. The CDR3 totals 13 residues. Trimming removed 5 bases at V and 4 bases at J, with 8 bases between. Germline V gene sequence: CDR1 SGHTA, CDR2 FQGNSA.

With respect to this clonotype: An end of the junction does not agree with germline; a read error may underlie this. The chain carries TRBV15 and TRBJ1-5; D uncertain. From germline, CDR1 is LNHNV and CDR2 YYDKDF (reference sequence). The CDR3 spans 15 residues. Here the CDR3 DNA reads TGTGCCACCAGCAGAGATATGGCAGCAAATCAGCCCCAGCGTTTT. It encodes CATSRDMAANQPQRF.